The 5 T cell receptor beta chains in this list originate from one sample, sequenced in a study of type 1 regulatory T cells. TCRdb reanalysed the reads using MiXCR and keeps one entry per CDR3 protein. The sample has tens of thousands of distinct CDR3 sequences, roughly 72% seen once. These TCRs' antigens remain unknown. Material: cultured T cells, either the whole culture or a sorted T cell fraction (not recorded which). Subset denoted: Tr1-enriched cell product generated in vitro against host alloantigens. These TCRs come from a human donor in good health.

A few counts support this clonotype. The gene calls are TRBV20-1 and TRBJ2-4, with 7 positions matching TRBD1. This CDR3 contains 16 residues. The J segment lost 3 bases and the V segment lost 0 bases, leaving 8 bases of the junction unmatched. The germline V gene has CDR1 DFQATT and CDR2 SNEGSKA (reference sequence). CDR3 coding DNA: TGCAGTGCTAGAGATTCAGGCAGGGGGTACAAAAACATTCAGTACTTC. This gives the protein CSARDSGRGYKNIQYF.

This chain uses TRBV5-1 with TRBJ1-6, with D perhaps matching TRBD1 (6 bases). Trimming cost V 2 bases and J 7 bases, with 19 bases left between them. Per germline, CDR1 SGHRS and CDR2 YFSETQ. The CDR3 contains 17 residues. CDR3 in amino acids: CASSFLGSSTGNSPLHF. The CDR3 DNA follows: TGCGCCAGCAGCTTTCTCGGAAGCTCTACAGGGAATTCACCCCTCCACTTT.

This clonotype was found once. V gene TRBV12-3 or TRBV12-4 combines with J gene TRBJ1-6; D unresolved. The CDR3 loop spans 12 amino acids. V lost 3 bases to trimming and J lost 10 bases, with 7 bases between them. CDR3 protein: CASSLEGSPLHF. CDR3 coding DNA: TGTGCCAGCAGTTTGGAGGGCTCACCCCTCCACTTT.

The chain couples TRBV2 to TRBJ2-7, with TRBD1 matching 8 bases. CDR1 is SNHLY and CDR2 is FYNNEI in the germline V gene. V lost 6 bases and J lost 4; bases outside the gene matches: 8. This CDR3 region has 14 residues. CDR3 sequence reads: CASRQGTGAYEQYF. The DNA of the CDR3 is TGTGCCAGCAGACAAGGGACAGGAGCTTACGAGCAGTACTTC.

V and J are TRBV18 and TRBJ2-5; D may be TRBD1 or TRBD2 (5 bases each). Germline-derived CDR1 and CDR2 are KGHSH and LQKENI. The germline V and J ends were trimmed by 3 bases and 0 bases, with 8 bases remaining between them. This CDR3 is built from 14 residues. The CDR3 DNA reads as TGTGCCAGCTCACCCGGGACGTACCAAGAGACCCAGTACTTC. It encodes CASSPGTYQETQYF.